The source of this TCR beta chain is a study of T cell repertoires in cytomegalovirus infection. The wider study: Shared public TCR beta signatures pointed to both CMV infection and a matching HLA type.

This CDR3 is built from 15 residues. J lost 2 bases, V lost 4 bases, and 4 bases had no gene match. The germline V gene has CDR1 LNHDA and CDR2 SQIVND (reference sequence). This clonotype was counted at least ten times. TCRdb re-called the reads with MiXCR, one entry per CDR3 protein. The sample records some 220,000 distinct CDR3 sequences, approximately 6.7% being singletons. V usage is TRBV19 and J usage is TRBJ2-1, with 8 bases lining up with TRBD1. Material: PBMCs. The receptor comes from a human donor in good health (CMV status not recorded). Some clones in this sample may be carry-over from other donors' samples. The DNA for the CDR3 is TGTGCCAGTAGTACCCCGACAGGGGCCTACAATGAGCAGTTCTTC. Its translation is CASSTPTGAYNEQFF.